This passage covers 18 T cell receptor beta chains from one sample sequenced in a study of identical twins (dated by TCRdb to 2016 to 2017). The library was produced with 5' RACE. The instrument was an Illumina HiSeq 2000. TCRdb reworked the public reads: Q25 trimming with fastp, MiXCR clone assembly, productive beta chains retained. Each record represents a unique CDR3 protein, reported with the most common genes and DNA among its rows. The sample table lists about 530,000 distinct CDR3 sequences, 13% to 15% of them with a count of one. The ten largest account for more than 0.4% of the sample. This sample was also put to use in a study of yellow fever vaccine responses in identical twins.

The source material was CD4+ T cells sorted from blood. The receptor source for this set is a woman aged 18-29 years in good health.

The rearrangement uses TRBV28 and TRBJ1-5; perhaps TRBD1 as D (6 bases). V was clipped by 3 bases and J by 3 bases, with 15 bases between them. The germline gives CDR1 MDHEN, CDR2 SYDVKM. The CDR3 is made up of 16 amino acids. The CDR3 here is CASSFQGQGLNQPQHF. CDR3 in DNA: TGTGCCAGCAGTTTCCAGGGTCAGGGGCTCAATCAGCCCCAGCATTTT.

The chain links TRBV6-1 to TRBJ2-5, with TRBD2 identical over 16 bases. V gave up 7 bases and J gave up 2 bases; unmatched junction bases: 4. Germline values: CDR1 MNHNS, CDR2 SASEGT. The length of the CDR3 is 16 residues. In DNA form, the CDR3 reads TGTGCCAGCAAAAAGGGACTAGCGGGGGGGCAAGAGACCCAGTACTTC. It translates to CASKKGLAGGQETQYF.

The chain links TRBV12-3 or TRBV12-4 to TRBJ2-3; the match to TRBD2 covers 13 bases. Germline trimming cut 6 bases from V and 1 base from J; bases unmatched to any gene: 4. CDR3 length equals 16 residues. CDR3 DNA: TGTGCCAGCAGCGCAGGGACTAGCGGGGGCACAGATACGCAGTATTTT. It codes for CASSAGTSGGTDTQYF.

This clonotype appeared a few times. The V and J genes are TRBV12-3 or TRBV12-4 and TRBJ1-5; D gene ambiguous. V lost 4 bases and J lost 15, with 16 bases in between. There are 12 residues in the CDR3. CDR3: CASSYGEAPPHF. CDR3 in DNA: TGTGCCAGCAGTTACGGGGAGGCTCCGCCGCATTTT.

This chain connects TRBV9 to TRBJ2-1, with TRBD2 matching 10 bases. CDR1 and CDR2 from the germline V gene are SGDLS and YYNGEE. CDR3 length: 13 residues. V was clipped by 7 bases and J by 11 bases; unmatched bases: 9. CDR3 bases: TGTGCCAGCGGGGGGAGCGGGAGGGTTAAGCAGTTCTTC. This codes for CASGGSGRVKQFF.

This clonotype was detected only a few times. The J gene is TRBJ1-2, the V gene TRBV20-1; 7 nucleotides agree with TRBD1. Germline V gives CDR1 DFQATT, CDR2 SNEGSKA (reference sequence). The length of the CDR3 is 13 residues. Germline trimming cut 5 bases from V and 8 bases from J; bases unmatched to any gene: 11. This CDR3 is CSAFRGFSGGYTF. DNA for the CDR3: TGCAGTGCTTTCAGGGGGTTCTCCGGAGGCTACACCTTC.

This clonotype was counted only a few times. V is TRBV5-1 and J is TRBJ2-5, with TRBD2 identical over 11 bases. Germline CDR1 and CDR2: SGHRS and YFSETQ. J was trimmed by 5 bases and V by 4 bases; bases with no gene match: 10. This CDR3 has 16 residues. The CDR3 bases are TGCGCCAGCAGCCCCGGGACTAGCGGATCCTTGGAGACCCAGTACTTC. This encodes CASSPGTSGSLETQYF.

This chain uses TRBV2 with TRBJ1-5; 8 bases agree with TRBD1. The CDR3 spans 16 residues. Germline values: CDR1 SNHLY, CDR2 FYNNEI. V was clipped by 4 bases and J by 1 base; unmatched bases: 6. This CDR3 reads CASSAQGARSNQPQHF. CDR3 nucleotides: TGTGCCAGCAGTGCTCAGGGGGCTCGGAGCAATCAGCCCCAGCATTTT.

This clonotype was seen a few times. The gene calls are TRBV5-1 and TRBJ1-1; D is possibly TRBD1 (6 bases). V was trimmed by 4 bases and J by 6 bases, leaving 10 bases between them. This CDR3 contains 12 residues. Per the germline V gene, CDR1 is SGHRS and CDR2 is YFSETQ. The CDR3 is CASSAEGAEAFF. DNA for the CDR3: TGCGCCAGCAGCGCAGAGGGGGCTGAAGCTTTCTTT.

The sample holds one count of this clonotype. Here the CDR3 reads CASRQQGQGSYNEQFF. The CDR3 coding sequence is TGTGCCAGCAGACAACAGGGGCAAGGGTCCTACAATGAGCAGTTCTTC. This chain connects TRBV27 to TRBJ2-1, with 7 bases matching TRBD1. The J segment lost 1 base and the V segment lost 6 bases, leaving 9 bases of the junction unmatched. Germline V gene sequence: CDR1 MNHEY, CDR2 SMNVEV (reference sequence). The CDR3 covers 16 residues.

The V and J genes are TRBV3-1 and TRBJ2-7; maybe TRBD2 (6 bases). The CDR3 covers 14 residues. Between the trimmed V and J ends, which lost 1 base and 5 bases, there was a span of 12 bases. Germline values: CDR1 LGHDT, CDR2 YNNKEL (reference sequence). The CDR3 DNA follows: TGTGCCAGCAGCCAAGTGGCAGGCGGGAACGAGCAGTACTTC. Amino acids: CASSQVAGGNEQYF.

The table lists this clonotype with a few counts. The chain employs TRBV20-1 and TRBJ2-1; D not certain. V was shortened by 6 bases and J by 6 bases, with 15 bases between the two germline ends. The CDR3 has 13 residues. Germline CDR1 and CDR2: DFQATT and SNEGSKA (reference sequence). The DNA of the CDR3 is TGCAGTGCGTTGGGCCCGGAGACCAATGAGCAGTTCTTC. Its translation is CSALGPETNEQFF.

This chain connects TRBV12-3 or TRBV12-4 to TRBJ2-7, with 8 nucleotides matching TRBD2. V gave up 6 bases and J gave up 0 bases; unmatched junction bases: 7. This CDR3 region has 15 residues. The chain's CDR3 is CASSASGSGSYEQYF. The CDR3 coding sequence is TGTGCCAGCAGCGCAAGCGGGAGCGGCTCCTACGAGCAGTACTTC.

This clonotype was seen a handful of times. The chain links TRBV6-1 to TRBJ2-1, with TRBD2 matching 8 bases. J lost 3 bases, V lost 5 bases, and 6 bases had no gene match. Germline CDR1 is MNHNS and CDR2 is SASEGT. CDR3 size: 15 residues. The CDR3 DNA is TGTGCCAGCAGTAGGGGTGCGGGAGGCTACAATGAGCAGTTCTTC. Its protein is CASSRGAGGYNEQFF.

This clonotype was observed a handful of times. The chain recombines TRBV7-2 with TRBJ2-1; D ambiguous. V was clipped by 3 bases and J by 5 bases, with 20 bases between them. This CDR3 comprises 17 residues. Germline V gene data show CDR1 as SGHTA and CDR2 as FQGNSA. CDR3 region: CASSLGPRLDEHNEQFF. CDR3 nucleotides: TGTGCCAGCAGCTTGGGCCCGCGCCTGGACGAACACAATGAGCAGTTCTTC.

There are a few counts of this clonotype. J is TRBJ1-5 and V is TRBV7-9; D gene ambiguous. This CDR3 spans 13 amino acids. V was shortened by 2 bases and J by 5 bases, with 7 bases between the two germline ends. CDR1 and CDR2 (germline): SEHNR, FQNEAQ (reference sequence). The CDR3 DNA is TGTGCCAGCAGCTTATGGTCGGATCAGCCCCAGCATTTT. This codes for CASSLWSDQPQHF.

Many counts were recorded for this clonotype. The rearrangement joins TRBV28 to TRBJ2-1; TRBD1 matches at 9 bases. V trimming: 7 bases; J trimming: 8 bases; junction bases outside the gene matches: 9. Germline V gene data show CDR1 as MDHEN and CDR2 as SYDVKM. This CDR3 spans 14 amino acids. In DNA, the CDR3 is TGTGCCAGCACCGGGACAGGGTGGGGATATGAGCAGTTCTTC. This sequence encodes CASTGTGWGYEQFF.

V usage is TRBV3-1 and J usage is TRBJ2-1, with 9 bases fitting TRBD1. The germline gives CDR1 LGHDT, CDR2 YNNKEL (reference sequence). V dropped 4 bases and J dropped 7; count of bases not matched to a gene: 8. This CDR3 has 15 amino acids. The CDR3 DNA sequence: TGTGCCAGCAGCCTACAGGGGGCTAGTTGGAATGAGCAGTTCTTC. It is translated as CASSLQGASWNEQFF.